A selection of T cell receptor beta chains follows, all from one sample in a study of Ad26.COV2.S vaccination and SARS-CoV-2 variants. The repertoire was sequenced with immunoSEQ multiplex PCR; TCRdb's copy has only in-frame clones and lacks some. The profile covers hundreds of thousands of clones, with more than 70% appearing a single time and approximately 1.5% taken by the ten largest. This specimen was peripheral blood, taken in a trial of Ad26.COV2.S vaccine versus placebo. These receptors were taken from a person between 18 and 59 years old who received the Ad26.COV2.S COVID-19 vaccine or a placebo. CDR3s include the opening cysteine and the closing phenylalanine or tryptophan. The D gene is left open where the match is weak. Not all rows give a size; the values are once, few, many and, for expanded clones, a class.

-	TRBV7-9	13	-	TRBJ1-5	TGTGCCAGCAGCGAACAGGGAGGTCAGCCCCAGCATTTT	CASSEQGGQPQHF
-	TRBV27	14	-	TRBJ2-7	TGTGCCAGCAGTTTGGACGGAGGCGGGTACGAGCAGTACTTC	CASSLDGGGYEQYF
-	TRBV19	16	-	TRBJ2-1	TGTGCCAGTAGTATTGGGGGAGAAGAATCCTACAATGAGCAGTTCTTC	CASSIGGEESYNEQFF
-	TRBV4-2	16	-	TRBJ2-3	TGTGCCAGCAGCCAAGAAGGAGCGGTCGACGGCAGTACGCAGTATTTT	CASSQEGAVDGSTQYF
TRBD1	TRBV19	15	-	TRBJ1-5	TGTGCCAGTAGTATAGAAGGCAGGGGGAATCAGCCCCAGCATTTT	CASSIEGRGNQPQHF
TRBD1	TRBV24-1	13	-	TRBJ2-1	TGTGCCACCGGGACAGGGAGTACCAATGAGCAGTTCTTC	CATGTGSTNEQFF
-	TRBV12-3/TRBV12-4	11	-	TRBJ2-7	TGTGCCAGCTCAGGCCTCGACGAGCAGTACTTC	CASSGLDEQYF
-	TRBV18	13	-	TRBJ2-7	TGTGCCAGCTCCTCGAGCACCCCCTACGAGCAGTACTTC	CASSSSTPYEQYF
-	TRBV18	14	-	TRBJ2-2	TGTGCCAGCTCACGGGACTTATACACCGGGGAGCTGTTTTTT	CASSRDLYTGELFF
TRBD1	TRBV11-2	15	-	TRBJ1-1	TGTGCCAGCAGCTTACAGGGGGCGCTAGGCACTGAAGCTTTCTTT	CASSLQGALGTEAFF
-	TRBV10-1	17	-	TRBJ2-6	TGCGCCAAGTCCCCACACAGGACCCCAACTGGGGCCAACGTCCTGACTTTC	CAKSPHRTPTGANVLTF
-	TRBV12-3/TRBV12-4	13	-	TRBJ2-5	TGTGCCAGCAGTTTGAGGGGTAGTGAGACCCAGTACTTC	CASSLRGSETQYF
-	TRBV6-6	16	-	TRBJ2-1	TGTGCCAGCAGGTACTCCGAGACTCTCTCCTACAATGAGCAGTTCTTC	CASRYSETLSYNEQFF
TRBD1	TRBV5-5	15	once	TRBJ2-5	TGTGCCAGCAGCTTAGGGACAGGGTCTTTTGAGACCCAGTACTTC	CASSLGTGSFETQYF
TRBD1	TRBV27	15	-	TRBJ1-4	TGTGCCAGCAGTTTATCGAGACAGGGTGGGGAAAAACTGTTTTTT	CASSLSRQGGEKLFF
TRBD1	TRBV19	14	-	TRBJ2-1	TGTGCCAGTAGCAGGGACAGGGAATACAATGAGCAGTTCTTC	CASSRDREYNEQFF
-	TRBV30	11	-	TRBJ2-5	TGTGCCTGGGGCCCAGGGGAGGCTCAGTACTTC	CAWGPGEAQYF
-	TRBV30	15	-	TRBJ2-3	TGTGCCTGGGAGGGGCAGCCGGGGTCAGCAGATACGCAGTATTTT	CAWEGQPGSADTQYF
-	TRBV4-3	17	-	TRBJ1-6	TGCGCCAGCAGCCAAGGACAGGCCGCAACATATAATTCACCCCTCCACTTT	CASSQGQAATYNSPLHF
-	TRBV15	13	-	TRBJ2-5	TGTGCCACCAGCAGAGACAGGGAAGAAACCCAGTACTTC	CATSRDREETQYF
-	TRBV4-3	15	-	TRBJ2-7	TGCGCCAGCAGCCAAGGGGGACGGGGAACCTACGAGCAGTACTTC	CASSQGGRGTYEQYF
TRBD1	TRBV5-1	15	-	TRBJ1-6	TGCGCCAGCAGCTTGGAACAGGGGAATAATTCACCCCTCCACTTT	CASSLEQGNNSPLHF
-	TRBV4-3	13	-	TRBJ1-2	TGCGCCAGCAGCCAAGTAGCCGCCTATGGCTACACCTTC	CASSQVAAYGYTF
TRBD1	TRBV9	16	-	TRBJ1-2	TGTGCCAGCAGCTCTCCCTCCGGGACAGGGACCTATGGCTACACCTTC	CASSSPSGTGTYGYTF